Described below is a single T cell receptor beta chain sequence and its context. This sample is drawn from a study of blood T cells in healthy people across ages. The use of a sample-barcoded 5' primer and a J-beta primer mix characterized a second PCR of about 7 to 12 cycles. TCRdb re-analysed the 5' RACE reads in MiXCR, keeping a single row per CDR3 protein. The sample has under 1,100,000 distinct CDR3 sequences; roughly a quarter are singletons. The same specimen was also included in a second study, on T cells of mothers and their children. That study adds: The M1S primer of the second PCR added sample barcodes and 2-4 random nucleotides.

Material: blood. The receptor's source is a girl aged 2-10 years in good health.

CDR3 DNA: TGTGCCATCAGTGAGTTTACCGGTGCTAGTTACGGCCATGAGCAGTTCTTC. This gives the protein CAISEFTGASYGHEQFF. V gene TRBV10-3 combines with J gene TRBJ2-5; no reliable D call. The DNA end is a closer match to TRBJ2-1, so the J assignment may be wrong. Germline CDR1 is ENHRY and CDR2 is SYGVKD. The CDR3 length is 17 residues.